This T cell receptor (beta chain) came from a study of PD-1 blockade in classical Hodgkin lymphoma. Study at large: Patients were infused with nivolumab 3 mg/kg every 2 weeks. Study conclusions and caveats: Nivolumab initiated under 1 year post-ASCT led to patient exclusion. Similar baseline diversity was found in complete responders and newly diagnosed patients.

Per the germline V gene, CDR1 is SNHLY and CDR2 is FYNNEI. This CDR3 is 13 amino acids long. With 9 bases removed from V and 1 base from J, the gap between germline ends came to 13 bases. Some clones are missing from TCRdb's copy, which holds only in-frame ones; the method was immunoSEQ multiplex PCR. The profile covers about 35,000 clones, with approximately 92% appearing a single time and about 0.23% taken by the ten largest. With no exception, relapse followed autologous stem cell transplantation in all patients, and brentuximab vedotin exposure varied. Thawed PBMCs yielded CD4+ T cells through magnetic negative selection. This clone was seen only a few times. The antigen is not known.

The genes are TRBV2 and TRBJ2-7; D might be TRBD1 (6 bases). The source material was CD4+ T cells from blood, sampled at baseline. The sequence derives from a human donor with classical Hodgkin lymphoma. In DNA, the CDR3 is TGTGCCAGTCGCTACAGGGAATCCTACGAGCAGTACTTC. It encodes CASRYRESYEQYF.